Presented here are 8 T cell receptor beta chains from one specimen sequenced in a study of blood T cell repertoires in COVID-19. Measured with immunoSEQ multiplex PCR; TCRdb has only the in-frame clones, and not every one. The sample holds around 110,000 clones, about 64% seen once. Sequences were obtained from peripheral blood. Receptors originate from a human donor with acute or convalescent COVID-19. The donor label of this sample is uncertain.

This rearrangement joins TRBV9 to TRBJ2-3; possibly TRBD2 for D (6 bases). Germline loops: CDR1 SGDLS, CDR2 YYNGEE. Trimming removed 2 bases at V and 7 bases at J, with 14 bases between. This CDR3 is 14 amino acids long. The CDR3 region is CASSVTSGDNTQYF. The CDR3 bases are TGTGCCAGCAGCGTGACTTCGGGGGATAATACGCAGTATTTT.

The chain combines TRBV2 with TRBJ1-1, with unresolved D. Trimming pared 4 bases from V and 1 base from J, leaving 7 bases between. The CDR3 extends over 13 amino acids. Germline V CDR1 and CDR2: SNHLY, FYNNEI. CDR3 DNA sequence: TGTGCCAGCAGTGTACGACAGAACACTGAAGCTTTCTTT. The encoded protein is CASSVRQNTEAFF. The full variable domain, in which reference TRBV2 and TRBJ1-1 provide the parts outside the CDR3, is EPEVTQTPSHQVTQMGQEVILRCVPISNHLYFYWYRQILGQKVEFLVSFYNNEISEKSEIFDDQFSVERPDGSNFTLKIRSTKLEDSAMYFCASSVRQNTEAFFGQGTRLTVV.

This chain links TRBV5-1 with TRBJ1-4; no definite D call. CDR1 is SGHRS, CDR2 YFSETQ, per germline. This CDR3 is built from 15 residues. The ends were cut back, 4 bases at V and 7 bases at J, with 17 bases in the middle. This CDR3 is CASSEGVRAGEKLFF. The CDR3 region has the DNA TGCGCCAGCAGCGAGGGTGTCCGGGCGGGTGAAAAACTGTTTTTT.

A remark on this clone: At the DNA level, this CDR3 is encoded by other sequences in the same sample as well. The chain has TRBV9 and TRBJ2-1, with 7 bases fitting TRBD2. CDR3 length: 13 amino acids. CDR1 and CDR2 from the germline V gene are SGDLS and YYNGEE. Trimming took 0 bases from V and 10 from J; bases not matched to a gene: 4. The CDR3 DNA sequence: TGTGCCAGCAGCGTAGGGGGGGGAGGGGAGCAGTTCTTC. It yields the protein CASSVGGGGEQFF.

The chain couples TRBV14 to TRBJ1-1, with 7 bases identical to TRBD1. With 0 bases clipped from V and 10 bases from J, the junction kept 5 bases outside the gene matches. CDR1 is SGHDN and CDR2 is FVKESK in the germline V gene. This CDR3 region has 13 residues. The CDR3 nucleotides read TGTGCCAGCAGCCAAGATCGGGCAGGGGGAGCTTTCTTT. Amino acids: CASSQDRAGGAFF. The whole variable domain, filled in from reference TRBV14 and TRBJ1-1, reads EAGVTQFPSHSVIEKGQTVTLRCDPISGHDNLYWYRRVMGKEIKFLLHFVKESKQDESGMPNNRFLAERTGGTYSTLKVQPAELEDSGVYFCASSQDRAGGAFFGQGTRLTVV.

This clone was seen only once. This sequence joins TRBV28 and TRBJ1-1; D unresolved. V was shortened by 5 bases and J by 5 bases, with 18 bases between the two germline ends. Germline CDR1 is MDHEN and CDR2 is SYDVKM. The CDR3 consists of 15 residues. The CDR3 region has the DNA TGTGCCAGCAGTCCGCCAGGAGTCGGGAGGACTGAAGCTTTCTTT. This gives the protein CASSPPGVGRTEAFF.

V is TRBV30 and J is TRBJ1-1; D unresolved. The CDR3 is made up of 15 amino acids. Trimming cost V 4 bases and J 1 base, with 16 bases left between them. Germline lookup yields CDR1 GTSNPN and CDR2 SVGIG (reference sequence). CDR3 in DNA: TGTGCCTGGATCGGAGGGCTGTTGGGGAACACTGAAGCTTTCTTT. The encoded protein is CAWIGGLLGNTEAFF.

The gene calls are TRBV10-2 and TRBJ2-6, with 12 bases that match TRBD2. Germline CDR1 reads WSHSY; CDR2 reads SAAADI. J was trimmed by 0 bases and V by 6 bases; bases with no gene match: 3. The CDR3 totals 17 residues. CDR3 DNA: TGCGCCAGCAGGCTGACTAGCGGGAGCTCTGGGGCCAACGTCCTGACTTTC. Protein: CASRLTSGSSGANVLTF.